The table lists the clone carrying this TCR beta chain with a few counts. Its target is not known. Blood CD8+ and CD4+ T cells underwent high-throughput TCR beta sequencing. This sample is drawn from a study of CD8 T cells in Susac syndrome. Study information: Patients with Susac syndrome were therapy-naive, on corticosteroids, or on intravenous immunoglobulin alone at blood draw. Broader study findings: The CD4+ T cell repertoires, which came from Susac syndrome patients, showed no sign of clonal expansion.

Trimming took 0 bases from V and 3 from J, leaving 4 bases between them. The length of the CDR3 is 13 residues. The germline V gene has CDR1 SGHNT and CDR2 YYREEE (reference sequence). cDNA came from roughly 0.5 to 1 ug RNA primed by random hexamers. Amplification of TCR beta CDR3 was carried out by immunoSEQ multiplex PCR, which covered 54 Vbeta and 13 Jbeta segments. MiXCR, applied by TCRdb to the immunoSEQ multiplex PCR reads, yields one record per CDR3 protein. Of 100,000 to 150,000 distinct CDR3 sequences listed, 96% are singletons. Sequenced: CD4+ T cells from PBMCs. The gene calls are TRBV5-4 and TRBJ2-1; D is unresolved. The source of this sequence is a human donor with Susac syndrome. In nucleotides, the CDR3 is TGTGCCAGCAGCTTGGACAGCTACAATGAGCAGTTCTTC. It encodes CASSLDSYNEQFF.